These T cell receptor beta chains were read from a single sample in a study of regulatory T cells in long-lasting Graves disease. Via MiXCR, TCRdb re-called the multiplex PCR reads, giving one row per CDR3 protein. The sample has 500,000 or so distinct CDR3 sequences, about 14% seen once. These data also formed part of another study, on T cells in Graves' hyperthyroidism and ophthalmopathy.

Sequences were derived from peripheral blood mononuclear cells (PBMCs), sampled at new diagnosis, from a patient treated with antithyroid drugs. These receptors originate from a woman aged 45-59 years with Graves disease. CDR3s include the opening cysteine and the closing phenylalanine or tryptophan. A D gene is named only where the DNA matches it firmly. Clone size is given for some rows only: seen once, a few or many times, or a class if the clone is expanded.

v_call,d_call,j_call,clone_size,cdr3_aa,cdr3_nt
TRBV3-1,TRBD2,TRBJ2-1,NA,CASSQADLAGFNEQFF,TGTGCCAGCAGCCAAGCCGACCTAGCGGGATTTAATGAGCAGTTCTTC
TRBV9,TRBD2,TRBJ2-1,few,CASSPGLAGVQNEQFF,TGTGCCAGCAGCCCCGGACTAGCGGGAGTCCAAAATGAGCAGTTCTTC
TRBV2,NA,TRBJ2-3,many,CATIEVPGGDTQYF,TGTGCCACAATTGAGGTGCCTGGGGGAGATACGCAGTATTTT
TRBV6-1,TRBD1,TRBJ2-2,many,CASKEGSRGFGELFF,TGTGCCAGCAAAGAGGGGTCCAGGGGGTTCGGGGAGCTGTTTTTT
TRBV6-2/TRBV6-3,TRBD2,TRBJ2-1,few,CASSEAGPKYNEQFF,TGTGCCAGCAGTGAAGCGGGACCTAAATACAATGAGCAGTTCTTC
TRBV27,TRBD2,TRBJ2-1,NA,CASSYIAGEYNEQFF,TGTGCCAGCAGTTATATAGCGGGAGAATACAATGAGCAGTTCTTC
TRBV7-6,NA,TRBJ2-2,few,CASSLAEEAGELFF,TGTGCCAGCAGCTTAGCGGAGGAGGCCGGGGAGCTGTTTTTT
TRBV18,TRBD1,TRBJ1-2,NA,CASSPSFLDRGDGYTF,TGTGCCAGCTCACCAAGTTTTTTGGACAGGGGAGATGGCTACACCTTC
TRBV2,NA,TRBJ1-1,many,CASSWQVNTEAFF,TGTGCCAGCAGTTGGCAGGTGAACACTGAAGCTTTCTTT
TRBV24-1,NA,TRBJ2-1,many,CATSVSQGNNEQFF,TGTGCCACCAGTGTTTCTCAGGGGAACAATGAGCAGTTCTTC
TRBV7-2,TRBD1,TRBJ1-2,few,CASSFGEGARGYTF,TGTGCCAGCAGCTTCGGAGAGGGGGCACGCGGCTACACCTTC
TRBV28,NA,TRBJ2-3,many,CASGSGGTQYF,TGTGCCAGCGGGAGTGGGGGGACGCAGTATTTT
TRBV4-1,NA,TRBJ2-1,NA,CASSLYALARKFF,TGCGCCAGCAGCCTCTACGCACTGGCGAGAAAGTTCTTC
TRBV2,TRBD2,TRBJ2-2,many,CASSELAGVSNPHTGELFF,TGTGCCAGCAGTGAACTAGCGGGAGTTTCGAACCCCCACACCGGGGAGCTGTTTTTT
TRBV29-1,NA,TRBJ2-1,many,CSVGGAGEQFF,TGCAGCGTTGGGGGCGCCGGTGAGCAGTTCTTC
TRBV11-1,TRBD2,TRBJ2-3,NA,CASRPAGAGHTQYF,TGTGCCAGCAGACCAGCGGGAGCGGGGCATACGCAGTATTTT
TRBV7-3,NA,TRBJ2-3,many,CASSLTMWQGGVIGTQYF,TGTGCCAGCAGCTTAACGATGTGGCAGGGGGGGGTCATTGGTACGCAGTATTTT
TRBV10-2,TRBD2,TRBJ2-7,NA,CASSAILAGRKLGYEQYF,TGCGCCAGCAGTGCGATCCTAGCGGGCCGGAAATTGGGCTACGAGCAGTACTTC
TRBV6-2/TRBV6-3,TRBD1,TRBJ1-1,many,CASSWDRGGNTEAFF,TGTGCCAGCAGTTGGGACAGGGGGGGAAACACTGAAGCTTTCTTT
TRBV3-1,TRBD2,TRBJ2-3,many,CASSQDGAGPTDTQYF,TGTGCCAGCAGCCAAGATGGAGCGGGGCCCACAGATACGCAGTATTTT
TRBV4-1,TRBD2,TRBJ2-1,NA,CASSRSGLAGVYEQFF,TGCGCCAGCAGCCGCTCGGGACTAGCGGGAGTCTATGAGCAGTTCTTC
TRBV28,TRBD1,TRBJ1-1,many,CAGKGGSYTEAFF,TGTGCCGGAAAAGGGGGCAGTTATACTGAAGCTTTCTTT
TRBV4-1,NA,TRBJ2-3,NA,CASSHRAAVPWYTQYF,TGCGCCAGCAGCCATCGTGCAGCGGTCCCATGGTATACGCAGTATTTT
TRBV20-1,NA,TRBJ2-1,NA,CSAVGGHGQFF,TGCAGTGCCGTGGGTGGACATGGGCAGTTCTTC
TRBV27,TRBD2,TRBJ2-1,few,CASSLIGWVETGGRGYNEQFF,TGTGCCAGCAGTTTAATTGGATGGGTAGAAACGGGAGGCCGAGGGTACAATGAGCAGTTCTTC
TRBV12-3/TRBV12-4,NA,TRBJ2-5,many,CASSLMPVQETQYF,TGTGCCAGCAGTTTAATGCCAGTCCAAGAGACCCAGTACTTC
TRBV28,TRBD2,TRBJ2-3,many,CASSPYRRASGRADTQYF,TGTGCCAGCAGTCCCTACCGGAGGGCTAGCGGGAGGGCGGATACGCAGTATTTT
TRBV3-1,NA,TRBJ2-1,many,CASSPLRGPDYNEQFF,TGTGCCAGCAGCCCTCTTCGGGGGCCGGACTACAATGAGCAGTTCTTC
TRBV14,TRBD2,TRBJ2-7,few,CASSRLSGSSYEQYF,TGTGCCAGCAGCCGATTAAGCGGGAGCTCCTACGAGCAGTACTTC
TRBV7-2,NA,TRBJ1-2,NA,CASSLAPVLPYGYTF,TGTGCCAGCAGCTTAGCGCCCGTCCTCCCTTATGGCTACACCTTC
TRBV18,NA,TRBJ2-7,many,CASSPPSQGAGYEQYF,TGTGCCAGCTCACCACCGTCTCAGGGCGCGGGATACGAGCAGTACTTC
TRBV6-5,NA,TRBJ2-7,many,CASSYGGFGLPGYEQYF,TGTGCCAGCAGTTACGGGGGCTTTGGGCTACCAGGCTACGAGCAGTACTTC
TRBV11-1,NA,TRBJ2-1,many,CASSSTRNLPQFF,TGTGCCAGCAGTTCGACTAGGAACCTCCCGCAGTTCTTC
TRBV3-1,TRBD2,TRBJ2-3,many,CASSRGAGGHDTQYF,TGTGCCAGCTCCCGGGGAGCGGGAGGACATGATACGCAGTATTTT
TRBV10-3,NA,TRBJ2-2,NA,CAITQPGLSLPGELFF,TGTGCCATTACCCAGCCGGGACTTAGCCTACCCGGGGAGCTGTTTTTT
TRBV28,NA,TRBJ2-7,many,CASSSLLIQPYEQYF,TGTGCCAGCAGTTCCCTTCTGATACAGCCCTACGAGCAGTACTTC
TRBV7-2,NA,TRBJ2-3,NA,CASSLAHPPDTQYF,TGTGCCAGCAGCTTAGCGCACCCCCCAGATACGCAGTATTTT
TRBV19,NA,TRBJ1-5,few,CASSIQSRGDFYQPQHF,TGTGCCAGTAGTATACAGTCCAGGGGAGATTTTTATCAGCCCCAGCATTTT
TRBV3-1,NA,TRBJ1-1,many,CASSQFLRTTEAFF,TGTGCCAGCAGCCAATTTTTACGGACCACTGAAGCTTTCTTT